This TCR beta chain was recovered during a study of blood T cells in healthy people across ages. Around 10 milliliters of peripheral blood were drawn from each donor. Findings and limits, study-wide: Donor CMV infection status was unknown, possibly confounding age-related changes in expanded clonotypes. Because sorting was not performed, PBMCs prevented conclusive naive versus antigen-experienced comparison.

This CDR3 is 14 amino acids long. Germline V gene sequence: CDR1 SGHDN, CDR2 FVKESK. Sample-barcoded 5' priming and a J-beta primer mix drove a second PCR of roughly 7 to 11 cycles. From the 5' RACE reads, TCRdb called clonotypes with MiXCR, one entry per CDR3 protein. The sample shows some 790,000 distinct CDR3 sequences, under 30% of them seen only once. Details on this clonotype: No antigen is known for it. An end of the junction does not agree with germline; a read error may underlie this.

This receptor was identified in a woman of 80 years or more in good health. The sequencing sample was made of blood. This chain joins TRBV14 and TRBJ2-5; no firm D call. The CDR3 reads CASSRGRLQETRYF. CDR3 nucleotides: TGTGCCAGCAGCCGAGGACGACTTCAAGAGACCCGGTACTTC.